This T cell receptor (beta chain) is drawn from a study of T cell repertoires in cytomegalovirus infection (dated by TCRdb to between 2017 and 2020). Describing the broader study: Donor HLA type was relevant to the analysis, as public TCR beta signatures indicated carriage of CMV infection together with the matching HLA type.

The investigation overall reported the following: Carriers of CMV infection plus the relevant HLA type were discriminated by the cumulative frequency of public TCR beta family members in the study cohort and in an independent approximately 360-donor cohort. The ex vivo response was dominated by HLA-C-restricted CMV-specific TCR beta clonotypes, which also provided the single most frequent clonotype in two of eight donors.

Regarding this clonotype: It lacks a known antigen. One end of the junction does not line up with germline, which may come from a read error.

The CDR3 runs 14 amino acids, cysteine and phenylalanine included. The sequence is cut down to CDR3 DNA, 42 bases in frame from base 1. CDR1 and CDR2 are read off the germline V gene as SGHRS and YFSETQ. Sequencing instrument: Illumina HiSeq 1500. TCRdb passed the public sequencing reads through fastp at Q25 and MiXCR, retaining productive beta sequences. When rows share a CDR3 protein, they turn into one entry using the most common DNA and genes. This sample lists 150,000 to 200,000 distinct CDR3 sequences; roughly 9% were detected once. The ten largest clonotypes hold about 4.2% of the sample. The chain joins TRBV5-1 to TRBJ2-2; a confident D gene designation cannot be given. Input material: PBMCs. The receptor was isolated from a human donor in good health (CMV status not recorded). Some clones in this sample may be carry-over from other donors' samples. This receptor carries the CDR3 CASSWETKTGELFF. The bases are TGCGCCAGCAGCTGGGAAACGAAGACCGGGGAGCTGTTTTTT.